Listed below are T cell receptor beta chains from one sample, sequenced in a study of control samples from healthy donors and cancer patients. Generated by immunoSEQ multiplex PCR, the TCRdb table keeps only in-frame clones and is missing some. The sample includes over 60,000 clones, about 90% of them seen just once. The specimen was PBMCs. The receptors here all came from a woman in her fifties or sixties with head and neck cancer. Each CDR3 is given with its conserved first and last residue. Each record gives: D gene, clone size, V gene, J gene, CDR3 DNA, CDR3 protein. The D gene is left open where the match is weak. Size values are once, few and many counts, or a class for expanded clones, and some rows have none.

>.|few|TRBV21-1|TRBJ1-5
TGTGCCAGCACCCAGGTAGGGGGCCGCTGTCAGCCCCAGCATTTT
CASTQVGGRCQPQHF
>.|once|TRBV29-1|TRBJ2-5
TGCAGCATAAACCGAGACAGCCCAGGGACCCAGTACTTC
CSINRDSPGTQYF
>.|.|TRBV5-6|TRBJ1-2
TGTGCCAGCAGCCCAACCGGGGCCAACTATGGCTACACCTTC
CASSPTGANYGYTF
>TRBD1|.|TRBV7-9|TRBJ2-6
TGTGCCAGCAGCTCCGGGACAGCCGTATCTGGGGCCAACGTCCTGACTTTC
CASSSGTAVSGANVLTF
>.|.|TRBV27|TRBJ1-1
TGTGCCAGCAGTTTATCTGCAGGGGATCCTACGAACACTGAAGCTTTCTTT
CASSLSAGDPTNTEAFF
>.|once|TRBV3-1/TRBV3-2|TRBJ1-5
TGTGCCAGCAGCCAAGATGGCAGGAGTAATCAGCCCCAGCATTTT
CASSQDGRSNQPQHF
>.|.|TRBV5-1|TRBJ2-1
TGCGCCAGCAGCGAGACCGGGACGGTGGTCAATGAGCAGTTCTTC
CASSETGTVVNEQFF
>TRBD1|.|TRBV3-1/TRBV3-2|TRBJ2-2
TGTGCCAGCAGTTTCCCCAGCGGGACAGGGGACACCGGGGAGCTGTTTTTT
CASSFPSGTGDTGELFF
>.|.|TRBV12-3/TRBV12-4|TRBJ1-3
TGTGCCAGCAGTTTGTCCGGAAACACCATATATTTT
CASSLSGNTIYF
>.|.|TRBV6-6|TRBJ2-5
TGTGCCAGCAGTCCCGGGATCAGGGTAGGGGAGACCCAGTACTTC
CASSPGIRVGETQYF
>.|.|TRBV27|TRBJ2-7
TGTGCCAGCAGTCTCTCAGGAAACACCTACGAGCAGTACTTC
CASSLSGNTYEQYF
>TRBD1|.|TRBV27|TRBJ2-1
TGTGCCAGCAGGCGTGGGGACAGGGAGTACAATGAGCAGTTCTTC
CASRRGDREYNEQFF
>.|.|TRBV20-1|TRBJ1-5
TGCAGTGCTAACGGCCCGGTCAAGCATTTT
CSANGPVKHF
>.|.|TRBV2|TRBJ2-3
TGTGCCAGCAGCAGTAACACAGATACGCAGTATTTT
CASSSNTDTQYF
>.|.|TRBV4-3|TRBJ2-5
TGCGCCAGCAGCAAGCGGACCCAAGAGACCCAGTACTTC
CASSKRTQETQYF
>.|.|TRBV6-1|TRBJ2-1
TGTGCCAGCAGTGACCGGGACTCACAGTTCTTC
CASSDRDSQFF
>.|.|TRBV11-3|TRBJ2-3
TGTGCCAGCAGCTTAGGAGGGGCCACAGATACGCAGTATTTT
CASSLGGATDTQYF
>.|.|TRBV20-1|TRBJ2-3
TGCAGTGCTAGAGGCTCAGATACGCAGTATTTT
CSARGSDTQYF
>TRBD2|.|TRBV5-4|TRBJ2-5
TGTGCCAGCAGCTCGCGAACTAGCGGGAGTAGAGAGACCCAGTACTTC
CASSSRTSGSRETQYF
>TRBD2|.|TRBV18|TRBJ2-5
TGTGCCAGCTCACCATGGGCTAGCGGGAGCATGGAGACCCAGTACTTC
CASSPWASGSMETQYF
>.|once|TRBV30|TRBJ1-4
TGTGCCTGGCAAAGGGGTTCGGGTGAAAAACTGTTTTTT
CAWQRGSGEKLFF
>TRBD1|.|TRBV12-3/TRBV12-4|TRBJ1-3
TGTGCCAGCACCGGACAGGTTTTGGACACCATATATTTT
CASTGQVLDTIYF
>.|few|TRBV5-1|TRBJ2-5
TGCGCCAGCAACTCCGGGGAGACCCAGTACTTC
CASNSGETQYF
>TRBD1|.|TRBV18|TRBJ2-5
TGTGCCAGCTCACCACAGGGACAGTCGTACCAAGAGACCCAGTACTTC
CASSPQGQSYQETQYF
>.|.|TRBV3-1/TRBV3-2|TRBJ2-7
TGTGCCAGCAGCCAAGTTAGGGGAATGAACGAGCAGTACTTC
CASSQVRGMNEQYF
>TRBD2|.|TRBV30|TRBJ2-2
TGTGCCTGGACCAGCGGGAGGGCCTACACCGGGGAGCTGTTTTTT
CAWTSGRAYTGELFF
>.|few|TRBV7-2|TRBJ2-1
TGTGCCAGCAGTCCAGTCGTGATGTCCAATGAGCAGTTCTTC
CASSPVVMSNEQFF
>TRBD1|.|TRBV2|TRBJ1-1
TGTGCCAGCAGGGGGGACAGGCAGAACACTGAAGCTTTCTTT
CASRGDRQNTEAFF
>TRBD1|.|TRBV4-3|TRBJ2-5
TGCGCCAGCAGCCAAGGGACAGGGAGGTCCCAAGAGACCCAGTACTTC
CASSQGTGRSQETQYF
>.|once|TRBV10-1|TRBJ1-4
TGCGCCAGCAGCAAGACAGCTGCGCGTGAAAAACTGTTTTTT
CASSKTAAREKLFF
>TRBD2|.|TRBV7-6|TRBJ2-1
TGTGCCAGCAGCTTAGCGCTTACTAGCGGGGAATACAATGAGCAGTTCTTC
CASSLALTSGEYNEQFF
>.|.|TRBV5-1|TRBJ2-5
TGCGCCAGCAGCTTGAAACAGAGAACGACCCAGTACTTC
CASSLKQRTTQYF